Below are 20 T cell receptor beta chains sequenced from a single sample in a study of early T cells in non-severe SARS-CoV-2 infection. TCRdb re-analysed the 5' RACE reads in MiXCR, keeping a single row per CDR3 protein. The repertoire has 65,000 to 85,000 distinct CDR3 sequences, 10% to 15% of them found once; the top ten carry less than 1.5%. Sequences were obtained from whole blood. These receptors were collected from an adult who was a healthcare worker with PCR-confirmed SARS-CoV-2 infection or an uninfected control (not recorded which).

This clonotype has ten or more counts. This chain connects TRBV10-3 to TRBJ2-5; D is uncertain. The CDR3 is made up of 12 amino acids. Germline V gene data show CDR1 as ENHRY and CDR2 as SYGVKD. With 6 bases removed from V and 5 bases from J, the gap between germline ends came to 10 bases. The CDR3 DNA follows: TGTGCCATCAGAACCTCCGGGGAGACCCAGTACTTC. It is translated as CAIRTSGETQYF.

The chain carries TRBV12-5 and TRBJ1-5; the match to TRBD1 covers 7 bases. Germline V gene sequence: CDR1 LGHNT, CDR2 FRNRAP. Unmatched junction bases numbered 12, after V lost 5 bases and J lost 5 bases. This CDR3 region has 16 residues. As DNA, the CDR3 is TGTGCTAGTGGTGCGCCGGGACAGACACAGCATCAGCCCCAGCATTTT. It is translated as CASGAPGQTQHQPQHF.

The rearrangement joins TRBV10-3 to TRBJ2-1; the D gene could be TRBD1 or TRBD2 (5 bases each). Germline lookup yields CDR1 ENHRY and CDR2 SYGVKD. The V and J ends lost 0 bases and 6 bases respectively, with 12 bases between them. This CDR3 is built from 15 residues. The CDR3 DNA reads as TGTGCCATCAGTGAGTCGAAAGGGGCGGGCAATGAGCAGTTCTTC. Protein product: CAISESKGAGNEQFF.

This clonotype was counted at least ten times. This sequence joins TRBV20-1 and TRBJ2-5; the D gene is possibly TRBD2 (6 bases). CDR3 length equals 14 residues. Germline lookup yields CDR1 DFQATT and CDR2 SNEGSKA (reference sequence). Trimming took off 4 bases at V and 1 base at J, with 13 bases between the two ends. CDR3 nucleotides: TGCAGTGCTACCGATAGCGGAGGCCAAGAGACCCAGTACTTC. Encoded protein: CSATDSGGQETQYF.

This clonotype appeared many times. CDR3 sequence reads: CASSTGEMNTEAFF. DNA for the CDR3: TGTGCCAGCAGTACAGGGGAGATGAACACTGAAGCTTTCTTT. This chain joins TRBV28 and TRBJ1-1, with 7 nucleotides matching TRBD1. The CDR3 length is 14 residues. Germline CDR1 reads MDHEN; CDR2 reads SYDVKM. Trimming at V came to 5 bases and at J to 0 bases, leaving 3 bases not matched to a gene. Together with reference TRBV28 and TRBJ1-1, the CDR3 gives the full variable domain: DVKVTQSSRYLVKRTGEKVFLECVQDMDHENMFWYRQDPGLGLRLIYFSYDVKMKEKGDIPEGYSVSREKKERFSLILESASTNQTSMYLCASSTGEMNTEAFFGQGTRLTVV.

The chain is built from TRBV29-1 and TRBJ2-3; D is uncertain. The length of the CDR3 is 11 residues. CDR1 is SQVTM, CDR2 ANQGSEA, per germline. V was cut by 2 bases and J by 6 bases, with 6 bases left in between. This chain's CDR3 is CSVEPGDTQYF. DNA of the CDR3: TGCAGCGTTGAACCCGGGGATACGCAGTATTTT.

This clonotype showed up many times. The chain's CDR3 is CASSLATGTIIDHEQFF. CDR3 bases: TGTGCCAGCAGCTTAGCCACCGGGACTATCATAGATCATGAGCAGTTCTTC. The chain recombines TRBV7-9 with TRBJ2-1, with 7 positions matching TRBD2. Germline CDR1 and CDR2: SEHNR and FQNEAQ (reference sequence). V gave up 0 bases and J gave up 8 bases; unmatched junction bases: 13. The CDR3 has 17 amino acids. The full variable domain, its missing parts supplied by reference TRBV7-9 and TRBJ2-1, is DTGVSQNPRHKITKRGQNVTFRCDPISEHNRLYWYRQTLGQGPEFLTYFQNEAQLEKSRLLSDRFSAERPKGSFSTLEIQRTEQGDSAMYLCASSLATGTIIDHEQFFGPGTRLTVL.

This clonotype has just a few counts. The chain joins TRBV6-1 to TRBJ2-3, with a tentative D call TRBD2 (6 bases). The V gene lost 11 bases and the J gene lost 0 bases, with 18 bases spanning the gap. The V gene's germline CDR1 is MNHNS and CDR2 SASEGT. The CDR3 runs to 15 residues. DNA of the CDR3: TGTGCCCACACCACCGGGGACTCTAGCACAGATACGCAGTATTTT. Protein sequence: CAHTTGDSSTDTQYF.

This clonotype was seen many times. The chain joins TRBV20-1 to TRBJ1-1; D gene uncertain. Germline V gene sequence: CDR1 DFQATT, CDR2 SNEGSKA (reference sequence). This CDR3 has 13 amino acids. V dropped 1 base and J dropped 2 bases, with 8 bases sitting between them. The CDR3 region has the DNA TGCAGTGCTAGAGGGCAGTTAAACACTGAAGCTTTCTTT. Translation gives CSARGQLNTEAFF.

This clonotype was detected only a few times. The rearrangement joins TRBV18 to TRBJ2-4, with 7 nucleotides matching TRBD2. The V segment lost 9 bases and the J segment 9 bases; nucleotides outside the gene matches: 11. The CDR3 has 13 amino acids. Germline V gene data show CDR1 as KGHSH and CDR2 as LQKENI. The CDR3 DNA sequence: TGTGCCAGTCGAGCGGGGTTGGAGATCATTCAGTACTTC. Its translation: CASRAGLEIIQYF.

This clonotype occurred many times. The chain has TRBV30 and TRBJ1-5, with D perhaps TRBD1 (6 bases). The CDR3 covers 14 residues. Germline CDR1 is GTSNPN and CDR2 is SVGIG (reference sequence). The ends were cut back, 4 bases at V and 5 bases at J, with 15 bases in the middle. CDR3 protein: CAWILKGGDQPQHF. Here the CDR3 DNA reads TGTGCCTGGATACTAAAGGGGGGGGATCAGCCCCAGCATTTT.

CDR3 protein: CSVEAGQTDGYTF. CDR3 DNA: TGCAGCGTTGAAGCCGGACAGACCGATGGCTACACCTTC. The chain joins TRBV29-1 to TRBJ1-2; tentative D call: TRBD1 (6 bases). The germline V gene encodes CDR1 SQVTM and CDR2 ANQGSEA. This CDR3 is 13 amino acids long. Trimming shortened V by 1 base and J by 6 bases, and 12 bases separated the two germline ends.

This clonotype came up a few times. The V call is TRBV6-4, the J call TRBJ2-1; D gene uncertain. Germline-derived CDR1 and CDR2 are MRHNA and SNTAGT. This CDR3 has 13 amino acids. The V and J ends lost 0 bases and 10 bases respectively, with 10 bases between them. The CDR3 sequence is CASSDSLVGEQFF. The CDR3 bases are TGTGCCAGCAGTGACTCCCTAGTCGGAGAGCAGTTCTTC.

On this clonotype itself: Given a much more abundant clone one base away, this may be a read error. The chain combines TRBV30 with TRBJ1-1; 7 bases are shared with TRBD1. Looked up from germline, CDR1 is GTSNPN and CDR2 is SVGIG (reference sequence). The CDR3 spans 15 residues. The V and J ends lost 2 bases and 4 bases, in that order; junction bases with no gene match: 10. The CDR3 protein is CAWSRAGGMSTEAFF. The CDR3 DNA reads as TGTGCCTGGAGTCGCGCAGGGGGTATGAGCACTGAAGCTTTCTTT.

There are many counts of this clonotype. The chain links TRBV11-3 to TRBJ2-4; 8 nucleotides match TRBD1. V shed 5 bases, J shed 8 bases, and the junction held 8 bases outside the gene matches. In germline, CDR1 is SGHNT, CDR2 YENEEA. This CDR3 spans 14 amino acids. The CDR3 spells CASSRPDRADIQYF. CDR3 sequence (DNA): TGTGCCAGCAGCCGTCCGGACAGGGCTGACATTCAGTACTTC.

CDR3: CASSLPQGTLTGELFF. In DNA form, the CDR3 reads TGTGCCAGCAGCTTACCTCAGGGGACCCTTACCGGGGAGCTGTTTTTT. The V gene is TRBV7-2, the J gene TRBJ2-2; tentatively, D is TRBD1 (6 bases). The CDR3 consists of 16 residues. The germline V gene has CDR1 SGHTA and CDR2 FQGNSA. V lost 2 bases, J lost 5 bases, and 15 bases lay in between.

The gene calls are TRBV4-3 and TRBJ2-1; 9 bases align to TRBD2. V lost 3 bases to trimming and J lost 7 bases; unmatched junction nucleotides: 7. This CDR3 comprises 15 residues. In germline, CDR1 is LGHNA, CDR2 YSLEER. The CDR3 here is CASSHRSGSWNEQFF. CDR3 DNA sequence: TGCGCCAGCAGCCACCGTAGCGGGAGCTGGAATGAGCAGTTCTTC.

This chain uses TRBV7-9 with TRBJ2-7, with TRBD1 matching 10 bases. The V segment lost 8 bases and the J segment 4 bases; nucleotides outside the gene matches: 14. Germline V gene lookup returns CDR1 SEHNR and CDR2 FQNEAQ (reference sequence). The CDR3 is 16 amino acids. The CDR3 coding sequence is TGTGCCAGCGGTCCCTCGACAGGGGGCGCGAATTACGAGCAGTACTTC. Protein product: CASGPSTGGANYEQYF.

This clonotype was counted at least ten times. In DNA, the CDR3 is TGCGCCAGCAGCTTGGGTAATACAGCCACAGATACGCAGTATTTT. Translated, it gives CASSLGNTATDTQYF. This chain uses TRBV5-1 with TRBJ2-3; D uncertain. The V and J ends lost 0 bases and 2 bases respectively, with 10 bases between them. The CDR3 has 15 amino acids. Germline V gene sequence: CDR1 SGHRS, CDR2 YFSETQ.

J is TRBJ2-7 and V is TRBV7-6; D gene unclear. Trimming stripped 0 bases from V and 2 bases from J, with 11 bases between. Germline V gene sequence: CDR1 SGHVS, CDR2 FNYEAQ. This CDR3 comprises 15 residues. The chain's CDR3 is CASSLAGTPTYEQYF. CDR3 bases: TGTGCCAGCAGCTTAGCGGGCACCCCTACCTACGAGCAGTACTTC. Looking up the rest from reference TRBV7-6 and TRBJ2-7 gives the full variable domain: GAGVSQSPRYKVTKRGQDVALRCDPISGHVSLYWYRQALGQGPEFLTYFNYEAQQDKSGLPNDRFSAERPEGSISTLTIQRTEQRDSAMYRCASSLAGTPTYEQYFGPGTRLTVT.